This T cell receptor (beta chain) was retrieved from a study of blood T cell repertoires in COVID-19. Cohort allocation depended upon clinical history that participants reported. Original data processing: Amplification with reference gene primers provided the estimates of nucleated cell counts. TCRdb keeps only in-frame clones here, not all; method: immunoSEQ multiplex PCR. V, J and clone size reflect that table, while D and trimming were determined from the DNA. Of 280,000 or so clones listed, around 85% were seen once; the top ten hold less than 2.5%. V lost 5 bases and J lost 7, with 14 bases in between. The CDR3 has 13 amino acids. In germline, CDR1 is SEHNR, CDR2 FQNEAQ (reference sequence).

Sequencing was carried out using PBMCs or T cells enriched from blood (not recorded which). The V gene is TRBV7-9, the J gene TRBJ1-2; D not resolved. The TCR was taken from a young man who had recovered from COVID-19. For the CDR3, the DNA is TGTGCCAGCAGCCCCCAACTAGGCTCTGGCTACACCTTC. Its protein product is CASSPQLGSGYTF.